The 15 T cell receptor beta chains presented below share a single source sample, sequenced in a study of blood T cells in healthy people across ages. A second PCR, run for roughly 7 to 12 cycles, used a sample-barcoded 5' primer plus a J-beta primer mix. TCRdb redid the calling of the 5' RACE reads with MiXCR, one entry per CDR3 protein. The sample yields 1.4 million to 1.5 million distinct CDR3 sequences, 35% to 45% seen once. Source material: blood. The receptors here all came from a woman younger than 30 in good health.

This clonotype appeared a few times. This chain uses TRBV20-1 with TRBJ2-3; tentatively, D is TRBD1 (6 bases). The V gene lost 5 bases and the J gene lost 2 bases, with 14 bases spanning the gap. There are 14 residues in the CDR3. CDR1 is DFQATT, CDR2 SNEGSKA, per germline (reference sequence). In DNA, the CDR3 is TGCAGTGCTGGGCGTACAGGGTACACAGATACGCAGTATTTT. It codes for CSAGRTGYTDTQYF.

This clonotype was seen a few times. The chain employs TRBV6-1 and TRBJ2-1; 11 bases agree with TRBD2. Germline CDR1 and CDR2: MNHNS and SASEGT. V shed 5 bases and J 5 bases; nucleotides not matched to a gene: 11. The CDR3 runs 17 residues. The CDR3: CASSTVRLAGRNNEQFF. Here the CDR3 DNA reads TGTGCCAGCAGTACCGTCAGACTAGCGGGGCGCAACAATGAGCAGTTCTTC.

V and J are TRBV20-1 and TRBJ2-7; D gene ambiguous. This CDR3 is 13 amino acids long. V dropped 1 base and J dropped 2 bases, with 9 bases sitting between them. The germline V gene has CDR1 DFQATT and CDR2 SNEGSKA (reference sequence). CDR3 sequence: CSARVPGPYEQYF. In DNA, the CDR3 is TGCAGTGCTAGAGTGCCAGGACCCTACGAGCAGTACTTC.

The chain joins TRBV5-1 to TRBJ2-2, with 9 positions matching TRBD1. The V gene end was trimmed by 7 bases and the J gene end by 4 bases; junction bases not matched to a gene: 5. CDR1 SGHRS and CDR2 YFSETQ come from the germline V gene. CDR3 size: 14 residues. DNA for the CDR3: TGCGCCAGCCTGGGGGACAGGGTCACCGGGGAGCTGTTTTTT. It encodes CASLGDRVTGELFF.

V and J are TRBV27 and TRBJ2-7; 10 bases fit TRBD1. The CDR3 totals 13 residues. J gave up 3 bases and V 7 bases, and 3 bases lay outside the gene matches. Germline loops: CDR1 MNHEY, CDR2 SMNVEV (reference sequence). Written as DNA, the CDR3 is TGTGCCAGCACCGGACAGGGGGGCTACGAGCAGTACTTC. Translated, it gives CASTGQGGYEQYF.

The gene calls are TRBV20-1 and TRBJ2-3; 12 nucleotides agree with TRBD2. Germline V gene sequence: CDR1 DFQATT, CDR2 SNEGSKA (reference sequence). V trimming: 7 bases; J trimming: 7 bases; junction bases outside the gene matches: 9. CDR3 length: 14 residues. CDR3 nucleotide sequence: TGCAGTGGAGAGTCTAGCGGGGGGGCAAATACGCAGTATTTT. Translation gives CSGESSGGANTQYF.

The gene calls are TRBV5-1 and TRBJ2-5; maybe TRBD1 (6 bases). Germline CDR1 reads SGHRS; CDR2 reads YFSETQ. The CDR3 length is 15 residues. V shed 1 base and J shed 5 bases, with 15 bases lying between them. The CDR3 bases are TGCGCCAGCAGCTTGATGGAACAGGGAAGGGAGACCCAGTACTTC. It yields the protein CASSLMEQGRETQYF.

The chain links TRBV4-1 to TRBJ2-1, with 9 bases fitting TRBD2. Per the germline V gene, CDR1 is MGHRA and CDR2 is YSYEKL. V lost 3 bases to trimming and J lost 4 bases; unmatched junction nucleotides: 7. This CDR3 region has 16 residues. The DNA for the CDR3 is TGCGCCAGCAGCCACCGGACTAGCGAGTCATACAATGAGCAGTTCTTC. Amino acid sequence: CASSHRTSESYNEQFF.

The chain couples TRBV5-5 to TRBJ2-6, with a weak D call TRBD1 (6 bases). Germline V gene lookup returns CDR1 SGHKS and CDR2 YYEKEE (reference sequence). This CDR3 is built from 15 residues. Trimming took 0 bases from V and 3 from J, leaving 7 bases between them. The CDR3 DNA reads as TGTGCCAGCAGCTTGGAGACAGGTGGGGCCAACGTCCTGACTTTC. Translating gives CASSLETGGANVLTF.

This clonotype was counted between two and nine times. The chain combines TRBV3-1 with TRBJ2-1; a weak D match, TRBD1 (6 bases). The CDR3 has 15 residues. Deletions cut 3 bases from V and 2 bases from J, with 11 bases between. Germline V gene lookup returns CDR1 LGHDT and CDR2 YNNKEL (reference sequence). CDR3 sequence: CASSQQGTPYNEQFF. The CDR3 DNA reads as TGTGCCAGCAGCCAGCAGGGGACCCCCTACAATGAGCAGTTCTTC.

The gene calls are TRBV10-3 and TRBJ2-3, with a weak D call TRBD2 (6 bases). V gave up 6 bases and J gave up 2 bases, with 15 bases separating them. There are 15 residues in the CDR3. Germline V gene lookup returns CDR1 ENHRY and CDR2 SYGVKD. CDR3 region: CAIRGPAGDTDTQYF. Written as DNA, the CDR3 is TGTGCCATCAGGGGACCAGCGGGTGACACAGATACGCAGTATTTT.

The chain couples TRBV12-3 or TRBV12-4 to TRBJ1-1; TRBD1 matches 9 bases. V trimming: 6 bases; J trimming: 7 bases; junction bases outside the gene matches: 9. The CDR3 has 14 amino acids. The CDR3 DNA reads TGTGCCAGCAGCTCCGGACAGGGGTCTGGTGAAGCTTTCTTT. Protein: CASSSGQGSGEAFF.

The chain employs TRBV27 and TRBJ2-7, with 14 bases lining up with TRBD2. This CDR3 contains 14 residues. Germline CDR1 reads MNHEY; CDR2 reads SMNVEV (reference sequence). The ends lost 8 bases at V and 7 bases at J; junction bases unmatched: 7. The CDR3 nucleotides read TGTGCCAGCGGGACTAGCGGGGGCTACAATGAGCAGTACTTC. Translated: CASGTSGGYNEQYF.

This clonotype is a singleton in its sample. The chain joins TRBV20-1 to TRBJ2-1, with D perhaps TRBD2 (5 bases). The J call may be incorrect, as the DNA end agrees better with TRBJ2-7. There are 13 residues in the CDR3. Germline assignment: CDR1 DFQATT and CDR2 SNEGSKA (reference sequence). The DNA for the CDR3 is TGCAGTGCCCCAATGCTAGCTGGGAATGAGCAGTACTTC. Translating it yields CSAPMLAGNEQYF.

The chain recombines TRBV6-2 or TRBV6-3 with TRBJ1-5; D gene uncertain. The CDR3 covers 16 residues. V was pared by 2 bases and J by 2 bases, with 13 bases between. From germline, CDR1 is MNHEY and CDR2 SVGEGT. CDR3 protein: CASSYNSPRGNQPQHF. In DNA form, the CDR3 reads TGTGCCAGCAGTTACAACAGCCCAAGGGGCAATCAGCCCCAGCATTTT.